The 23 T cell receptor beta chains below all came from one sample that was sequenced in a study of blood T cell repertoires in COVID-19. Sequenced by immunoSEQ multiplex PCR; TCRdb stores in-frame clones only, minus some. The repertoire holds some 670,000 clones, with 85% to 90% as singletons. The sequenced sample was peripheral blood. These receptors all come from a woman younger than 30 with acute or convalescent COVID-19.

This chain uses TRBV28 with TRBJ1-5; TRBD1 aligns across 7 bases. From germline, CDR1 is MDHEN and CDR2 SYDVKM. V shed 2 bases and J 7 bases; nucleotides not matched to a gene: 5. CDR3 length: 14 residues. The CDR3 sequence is CASSLTGEWQPQHF. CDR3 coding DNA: TGTGCCAGCAGTTTAACAGGGGAATGGCAGCCCCAGCATTTT.

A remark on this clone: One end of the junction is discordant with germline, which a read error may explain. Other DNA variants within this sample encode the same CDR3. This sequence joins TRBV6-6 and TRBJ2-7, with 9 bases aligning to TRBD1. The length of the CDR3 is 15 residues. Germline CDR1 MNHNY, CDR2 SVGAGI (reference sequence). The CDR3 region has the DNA TGTGCCAGCACCCTAGGTGGGACAGGGTCCTACGAGCAGTATTTC. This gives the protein CASTLGGTGSYEQYF.

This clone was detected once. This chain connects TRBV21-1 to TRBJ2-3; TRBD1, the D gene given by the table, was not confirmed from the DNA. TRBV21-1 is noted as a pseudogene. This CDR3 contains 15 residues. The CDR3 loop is CASSKGGPHTDTQYF. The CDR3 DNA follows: TGTGCCAGCAGCAAAGGGGGCCCACATACAGATACGCAGTATTTT.

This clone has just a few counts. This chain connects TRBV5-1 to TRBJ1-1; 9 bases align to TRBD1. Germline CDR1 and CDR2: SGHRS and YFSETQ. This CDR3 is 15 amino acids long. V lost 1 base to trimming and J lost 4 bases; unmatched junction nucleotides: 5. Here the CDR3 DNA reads TGCGCCAGCAGCTTGTCCCGGGACAGGGCCACTGAAGCTTTCTTT. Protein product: CASSLSRDRATEAFF.

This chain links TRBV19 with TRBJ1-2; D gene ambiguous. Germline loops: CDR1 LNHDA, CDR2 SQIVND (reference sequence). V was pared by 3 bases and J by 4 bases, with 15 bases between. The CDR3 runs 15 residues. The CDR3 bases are TGTGCCAGTAGTATGTTCCATCCCAATCCCTATGGCTACACCTTC. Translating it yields CASSMFHPNPYGYTF.

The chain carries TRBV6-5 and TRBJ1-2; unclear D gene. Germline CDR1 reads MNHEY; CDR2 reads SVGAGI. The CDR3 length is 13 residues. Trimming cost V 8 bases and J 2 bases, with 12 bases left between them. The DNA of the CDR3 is TGTGCCAGCTACAACACCCAGAACTATGGCTACACCTTC. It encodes CASYNTQNYGYTF.

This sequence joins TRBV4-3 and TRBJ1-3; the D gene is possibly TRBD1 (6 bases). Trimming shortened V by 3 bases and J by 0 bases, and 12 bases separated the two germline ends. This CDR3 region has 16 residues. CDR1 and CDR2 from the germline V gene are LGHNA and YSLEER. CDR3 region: CASSQDGQTSGNTIYF. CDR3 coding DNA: TGCGCCAGCAGCCAGGACGGACAGACCTCTGGAAACACCATATATTTT.

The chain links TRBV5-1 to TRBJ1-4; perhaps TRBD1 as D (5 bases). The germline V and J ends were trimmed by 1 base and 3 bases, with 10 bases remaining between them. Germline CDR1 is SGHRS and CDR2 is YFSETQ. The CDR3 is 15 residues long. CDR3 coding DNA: TGCGCCAGCAGCTTGACGACAGCGCCTAATGAAAAACTGTTTTTT. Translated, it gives CASSLTTAPNEKLFF.

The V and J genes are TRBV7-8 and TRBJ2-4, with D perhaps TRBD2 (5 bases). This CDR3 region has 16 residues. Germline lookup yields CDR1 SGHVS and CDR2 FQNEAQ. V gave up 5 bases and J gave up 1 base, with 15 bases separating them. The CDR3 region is CASSPQLGEAKNIQYF. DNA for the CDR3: TGTGCCAGCAGCCCTCAACTTGGGGAGGCCAAAAACATTCAGTACTTC.

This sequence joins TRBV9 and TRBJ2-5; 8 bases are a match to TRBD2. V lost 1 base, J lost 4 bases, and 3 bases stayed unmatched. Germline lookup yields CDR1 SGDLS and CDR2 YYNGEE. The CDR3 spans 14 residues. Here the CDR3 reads CASSVRTSPETQYF. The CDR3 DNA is TGTGCCAGCAGCGTAAGGACTAGCCCAGAGACCCAGTACTTC.

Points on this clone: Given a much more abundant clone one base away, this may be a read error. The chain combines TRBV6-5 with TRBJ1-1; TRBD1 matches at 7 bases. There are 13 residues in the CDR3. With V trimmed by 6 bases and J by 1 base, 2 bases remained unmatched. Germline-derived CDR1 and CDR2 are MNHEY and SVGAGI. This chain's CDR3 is CASSDRENTEAFF. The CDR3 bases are TGTGCCAGCAGCGACAGGGAGAACACTGAAGCTTTCTTT.

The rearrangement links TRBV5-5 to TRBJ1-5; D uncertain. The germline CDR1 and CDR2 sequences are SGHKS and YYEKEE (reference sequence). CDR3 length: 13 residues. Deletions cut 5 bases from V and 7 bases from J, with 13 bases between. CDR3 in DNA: TGTGCCAGCAGTATATCGCCCGGGCAGCCCCAGCATTTT. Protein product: CASSISPGQPQHF.

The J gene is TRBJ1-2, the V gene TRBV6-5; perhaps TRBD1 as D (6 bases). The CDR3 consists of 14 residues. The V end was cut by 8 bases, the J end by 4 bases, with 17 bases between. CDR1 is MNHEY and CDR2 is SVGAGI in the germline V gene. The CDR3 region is CASPKGTWGYGYTF. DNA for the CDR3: TGTGCCAGCCCCAAAGGGACATGGGGCTATGGCTACACCTTC.

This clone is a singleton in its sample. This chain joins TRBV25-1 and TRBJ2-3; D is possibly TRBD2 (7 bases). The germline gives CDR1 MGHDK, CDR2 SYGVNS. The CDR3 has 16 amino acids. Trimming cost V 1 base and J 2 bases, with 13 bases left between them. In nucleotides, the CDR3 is TGTGCCAGCAGTGAATTCACGGGGGGCCCCACAGATACGCAGTATTTT. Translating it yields CASSEFTGGPTDTQYF.

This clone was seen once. CDR3 protein: CASSEPDLRRGRGDGNTEAFF. The CDR3 bases are TGTGCCAGCAGTGAACCGGACCTCCGACGGGGCCGGGGGGATGGGAACACTGAAGCTTTCTTT. The chain employs TRBV2 and TRBJ1-1, with D possibly being TRBD1 (5 bases). The CDR3 runs 21 residues. With 2 bases removed from V and 1 base from J, the gap between germline ends came to 29 bases. Looked up from germline, CDR1 is SNHLY and CDR2 is FYNNEI. The whole variable domain, filled in from reference TRBV2 and TRBJ1-1, reads EPEVTQTPSHQVTQMGQEVILRCVPISNHLYFYWYRQILGQKVEFLVSFYNNEISEKSEIFDDQFSVERPDGSNFTLKIRSTKLEDSAMYFCASSEPDLRRGRGDGNTEAFFGQGTRLTVV.

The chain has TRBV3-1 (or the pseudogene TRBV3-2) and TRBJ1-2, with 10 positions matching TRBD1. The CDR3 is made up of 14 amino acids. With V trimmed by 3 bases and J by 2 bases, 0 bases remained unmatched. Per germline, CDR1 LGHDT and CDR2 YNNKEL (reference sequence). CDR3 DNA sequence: TGTGCCAGCAGCCAGGGACAGGGGAACTATGGCTACACCTTC. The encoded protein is CASSQGQGNYGYTF.

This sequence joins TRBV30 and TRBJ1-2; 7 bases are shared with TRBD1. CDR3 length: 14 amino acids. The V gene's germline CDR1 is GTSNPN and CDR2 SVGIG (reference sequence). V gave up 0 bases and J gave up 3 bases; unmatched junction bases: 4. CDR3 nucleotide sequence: TGTGCCTGGAGTGTTACCACAGGGGACTATGGCTACACCTTC. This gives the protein CAWSVTTGDYGYTF.

The CDR3 DNA reads TGTGCCAGCAGCGTGCAGGAAAAAAAACGGGGGGCCAACGTCCTGACTTTC. Translated: CASSVQEKKRGANVLTF. The chain links TRBV9 to TRBJ2-6; no firm D call. CDR1 is SGDLS, CDR2 YYNGEE, per germline. The V end lost 2 bases, the J end lost 4 bases, and 16 bases lay between the germline ends. The CDR3 runs to 17 residues.

CDR3 sequence (DNA): TGTGCCAGTAGTGTTCGATGGTGGACAGTGAACACTGAAGCTTTCTTT. Residues: CASSVRWWTVNTEAFF. The V and J genes are TRBV19 and TRBJ1-1, with a tentative D call TRBD1 (6 bases). The CDR3 extends over 16 amino acids. Per the germline V gene, CDR1 is LNHDA and CDR2 is SQIVND (reference sequence). Between the trimmed V and J ends, which lost 5 bases and 0 bases, there was a span of 16 bases.

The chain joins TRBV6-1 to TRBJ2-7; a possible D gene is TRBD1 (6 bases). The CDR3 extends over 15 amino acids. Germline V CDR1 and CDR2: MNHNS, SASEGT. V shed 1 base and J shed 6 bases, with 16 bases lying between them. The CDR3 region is CASSEGIPGASEQYF. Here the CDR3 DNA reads TGTGCCAGCAGTGAAGGGATCCCAGGGGCCTCCGAGCAGTACTTC.

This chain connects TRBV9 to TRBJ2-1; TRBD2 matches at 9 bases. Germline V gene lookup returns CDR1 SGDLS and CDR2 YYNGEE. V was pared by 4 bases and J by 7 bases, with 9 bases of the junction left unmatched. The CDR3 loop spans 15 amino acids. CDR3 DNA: TGTGCCAGCAGCTCAACACCGGGACTAGCTAATGAGCAGTTCTTC. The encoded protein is CASSSTPGLANEQFF.

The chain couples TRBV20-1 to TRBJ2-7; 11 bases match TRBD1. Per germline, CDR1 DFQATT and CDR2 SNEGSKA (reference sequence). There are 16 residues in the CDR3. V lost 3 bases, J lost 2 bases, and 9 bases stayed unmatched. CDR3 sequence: CSASILGQGVPYEQYF. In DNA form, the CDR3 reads TGCAGTGCTAGTATACTGGGACAGGGGGTCCCCTACGAGCAGTACTTC.

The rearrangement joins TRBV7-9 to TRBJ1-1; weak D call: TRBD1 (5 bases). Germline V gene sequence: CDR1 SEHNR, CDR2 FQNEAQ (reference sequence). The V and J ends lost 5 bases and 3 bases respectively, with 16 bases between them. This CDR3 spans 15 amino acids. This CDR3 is CASSRGRGGDTEAFF. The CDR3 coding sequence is TGTGCCAGCAGCCGGGGGAGGGGAGGGGACACTGAAGCTTTCTTT.